This TCR beta chain was identified during a study of blood T cells in healthy people across ages. A second roughly 6 to 12 cycle PCR used barcoded and J-beta primers. TCRdb redid the calling of the 5' RACE reads with MiXCR, one entry per CDR3 protein. This sample has 1.5 million to 1.9 million distinct CDR3 sequences; approximately 39% occur once, and the top ten carry approximately 4.1%. This CDR3 has 16 residues. Germline V gene sequence: CDR1 SEHNR, CDR2 FQNEAQ (reference sequence). V shed 4 bases, J shed 11 bases, and the junction held 16 bases outside the gene matches. Isolation per sample recovered at least 6.5 million PBMCs. The authors extracted at least 5 micrograms of total RNA per sample.

This receptor was obtained from a woman aged 18-35 years in good health. The chain links TRBV7-9 to TRBJ1-5; 8 positions match TRBD1. The specimen sequenced was blood. This CDR3 reads CASSSRDQGAGGTQHF. The CDR3 DNA sequence: TGTGCCAGCAGCTCAAGAGATCAGGGGGCGGGGGGGACCCAGCATTTT.